The following is a T cell receptor (beta chain) sequence with its context. What it binds is unknown. This entry is derived from a study of shared clonotypes between healthy human individuals. Points from the study as a whole: A few donors showed sharing of about 4.7% of naive CD4 clonotypes. What naive subsets generally showed was a larger estimated richness than memory subsets showed.

Sequencing was performed with immunoSEQ multiplex PCR; in TCRdb, only in-frame clones are kept and a portion is missing. Here the sample spans 2 million to 3 million clones, 80% to 95% being singletons. CDR1 MNHEY and CDR2 SMNVEV come from the germline V gene (reference sequence). The CDR3 covers 18 residues. J gave up 3 bases and V 4 bases, and 7 bases lay outside the gene matches. This TCR was sampled from a man between 18 and 35 years old in good health. Some clones in this sample may be carry-over from other donors' samples. The chain uses TRBV27 and TRBJ2-2; 14 positions match TRBD2. Source material: naive CD4+ T cells from PBMCs. The subset denotes: CD45RA+ positively selected. CDR3 in DNA: TGTGCCAGCAGTTGGACCGGGACTAGCGGGAGTGACACCGGGGAGCTGTTTTTT. This gives the protein CASSWTGTSGSDTGELFF.